The table lists the clone carrying this TCR beta chain with a few counts. Its antigen is not known. Germline loops: CDR1 SGHNT, CDR2 YYREEE (reference sequence). Germline trimming cut 1 base from V and 4 bases from J; bases unmatched to any gene: 7. The CDR3 sequence is 17 residues long. As TCR cDNA was made by 5'RACE template switching, a universal primer site and UMIs were added. TCRdb re-analysed the 5' RACE reads in MiXCR, keeping a single row per CDR3 protein. This table has roughly 120,000 distinct CDR3 sequences, 7.2% appearing once. The record originates from a study of T cells after yellow fever vaccination. Findings of the study overall: Reappearance after the booster was seen for most primary-vaccination clones, at 95% to 96% CD4 and around 90% CD8.

V is TRBV5-4 and J is TRBJ2-3, with 12 nucleotides matching TRBD2. Sequencing used CD4+ T cells sorted from PBMCs, obtained roughly 47 days after the first yellow fever vaccination. This TCR was recovered from a man aged 18 to 30 who received the YFV17D yellow fever vaccine. Here the CDR3 DNA reads TGTGCCAGCAGCTTGTCGACTAGCGGGGGTGTTCCAGATACGCAGTATTTT. Its protein is CASSLSTSGGVPDTQYF.